The 27 T cell receptor beta chains reported below all come from one sample, sequenced in a study of technical replicates of blood from several donors. Clones were sequenced by immunoSEQ multiplex PCR, and TCRdb holds only the in-frame ones, with some missing. The data show about 73,000 clones, 90% to 95% seen once. The sequencing input was PBMCs. These receptors were obtained from a human donor in good health. Some clones in this sample may be carry-over from other donors' samples.

The V call is TRBV9, the J call TRBJ1-2, with 9 bases matching TRBD1. J was trimmed by 4 bases and V by 3 bases; bases with no gene match: 13. This CDR3 has 17 residues. The germline V gene encodes CDR1 SGDLS and CDR2 YYNGEE. The CDR3 region is CASSDITGQGASYGYTF. The CDR3 region has the DNA TGTGCCAGCAGCGATATTACGGGACAGGGAGCCTCCTATGGCTACACCTTC.

The chain uses TRBV13 and TRBJ2-3, with D possibly matching TRBD2 (6 bases). CDR3 size: 15 residues. V lost 1 base and J 4 bases, leaving 12 bases between the germline ends. Germline V gene data show CDR1 as PRHDT and CDR2 as FYEKMQ (reference sequence). CDR3 DNA sequence: TGTGCCAGCAGCTTAGCGGGAGTTGGGGCAGATACGCAGTATTTT. This gives the protein CASSLAGVGADTQYF.

This clone turned up a few times. The CDR3 region has the DNA TGCGCCAGCAGCCAAGTCTCCGCGACACCCCGCGATATTCCTGGAAACACCATATATTTT. Translation: CASSQVSATPRDIPGNTIYF. The chain is built from TRBV4-3 and TRBJ1-3; D unclear. The ends were cut back, 1 base at V and 2 bases at J, with 24 bases in the middle. CDR3 length: 20 residues. Germline values: CDR1 LGHNA, CDR2 YSLEER.

V is TRBV9 and J is TRBJ2-5, with 8 nucleotides matching TRBD2. This CDR3 has 14 amino acids. The V and J ends lost 2 bases and 8 bases, in that order; junction bases with no gene match: 8. CDR1 and CDR2 (germline): SGDLS, YYNGEE. Here the CDR3 DNA reads TGTGCCAGCAGCGTCAGCGGGGGTATGGGAACCCAGTACTTC. It codes for CASSVSGGMGTQYF.

This clone appeared a single time. The V gene is TRBV7-3, the J gene TRBJ2-3, with 10 bases matching TRBD1. The V gene's germline CDR1 is SGHTA and CDR2 FQGTGA. J lost 3 bases, V lost 1 base, and 4 bases had no gene match. The CDR3 sequence is 16 residues long. The DNA of the CDR3 is TGTGCCAGCAGCTTAAGTAGGGACAGGGGAACAGATACGCAGTATTTT. It translates to CASSLSRDRGTDTQYF.

J is TRBJ2-1 and V is TRBV18; TRBD1 agrees at 12 bases. The CDR3 length is 18 residues. V was clipped by 3 bases and J by 3 bases; unmatched bases: 9. Germline V CDR1 and CDR2: KGHSH, LQKENI. CDR3 DNA: TGTGCCAGCTCACCCTGGGACAGGGGGCTAGCGGGCTACAATGAGCAGTTCTTC. It codes for CASSPWDRGLAGYNEQFF.

The chain carries TRBV7-2 and TRBJ1-1, with D uncertain. Germline CDR1 is SGHTA and CDR2 is FQGNSA. The CDR3 sequence is 13 residues long. Between the trimmed V and J ends, which lost 5 bases and 0 bases, there was a span of 7 bases. CDR3 sequence reads: CASSASVNTEAFF. CDR3 DNA sequence: TGTGCCAGCAGCGCCTCAGTGAACACTGAAGCTTTCTTT.

This clone was found once. V usage is TRBV7-2 and J usage is TRBJ1-1, with 8 bases fitting TRBD1. CDR3 length: 16 amino acids. The ends lost 4 bases at V and 7 bases at J; junction bases unmatched: 14. Per germline, CDR1 SGHTA and CDR2 FQGNSA. Written as DNA, the CDR3 is TGTGCCAGCAGCTCCGGCGGGCAGGGGGCTGGAGTTGAAGCTTTCTTT. Translation: CASSSGGQGAGVEAFF.

This chain joins TRBV7-2 and TRBJ2-1, with D tentatively TRBD1 (5 bases). The CDR3 is 17 amino acids. CDR1 is SGHTA and CDR2 is FQGNSA in the germline V gene. With 3 bases removed from V and 6 bases from J, the gap between germline ends came to 21 bases. CDR3 bases: TGTGCCAGCAGCTTTCGATCGACAGTCAAAAGGGGCAATGAGCAGTTCTTC. The encoded protein is CASSFRSTVKRGNEQFF.

The genes are TRBV9 and TRBJ1-1; TRBD1 agrees at 9 bases. V lost 0 bases and J lost 4; bases outside the gene matches: 4. The CDR3 runs to 15 residues. CDR1 and CDR2 (germline): SGDLS, YYNGEE. CDR3 amino acids: CASSVETGGVTEAFF. CDR3 sequence (DNA): TGTGCCAGCAGCGTAGAGACAGGGGGGGTCACTGAAGCTTTCTTT.

The V call is TRBV7-2, the J call TRBJ2-7; 9 positions agree with TRBD2. Looked up from germline, CDR1 is SGHTA and CDR2 is FQGNSA. The CDR3 runs to 15 residues. V gave up 1 base and J gave up 5 bases; unmatched junction bases: 6. The CDR3 loop reads CASSLGVSGRNEQYF. In nucleotides, the CDR3 is TGTGCCAGCAGCTTAGGGGTTAGCGGGAGAAACGAGCAGTACTTC.

V usage is TRBV4-3 and J usage is TRBJ1-6, with 8 nucleotides matching TRBD1. The CDR3 contains 16 residues. Germline V gene sequence: CDR1 LGHNA, CDR2 YSLEER. Trimming at V came to 1 base and at J to 6 bases, leaving 5 bases not matched to a gene. In DNA form, the CDR3 reads TGCGCCAGCAGCCAAGGAACCGACAGGGGTAATTCACCCCTCCACTTT. This sequence encodes CASSQGTDRGNSPLHF.

V gene TRBV7-2 combines with J gene TRBJ2-3, with TRBD1 identical over 8 bases. This CDR3 is 15 amino acids long. J gave up 0 bases and V 5 bases, and 4 bases lay outside the gene matches. Germline V gives CDR1 SGHTA, CDR2 FQGNSA. The CDR3 region is CASSRDRTSTDTQYF. The CDR3 nucleotides are TGTGCCAGCAGCCGGGACAGGACTAGCACAGATACGCAGTATTTT. Combining the CDR3 with reference TRBV7-2 and TRBJ2-3 gives the whole variable domain GAGVSQSPSNKVTEKGKDVELRCDPISGHTALYWYRQSLGQGLEFLIYFQGNSAPDKSGLPSDRFSAERTGGSVSTLTIQRTQQEDSAVYLCASSRDRTSTDTQYFGPGTRLTVL.

V is TRBV6-6 and J is TRBJ2-1, with 7 bases identical to TRBD2. After removal of 7 bases from V and 7 bases from J, the junction contained 7 bases not matched to a gene. This CDR3 is 13 amino acids long. Germline V CDR1 and CDR2: MNHNY, SVGAGI (reference sequence). CDR3 bases: TGTGCCAGCACTAAGCGGGGCCAGAATGAGCAGTTCTTC. This gives the protein CASTKRGQNEQFF.

In the case of this clone: The sample has other DNA sequences that encode this CDR3 too. V is TRBV2 and J is TRBJ2-5; 14 bases match TRBD2. The CDR3 runs 15 residues. With 5 bases clipped from V and 2 bases from J, the junction kept 1 base outside the gene matches. Germline CDR1 is SNHLY and CDR2 is FYNNEI. Here the CDR3 DNA reads TGTGCCAGCAGTCGGACTAGCGGGGGGCAAGAGACCCAGTACTTC. Its translation is CASSRTSGGQETQYF.

The chain links TRBV19 to TRBJ2-5; D perhaps matches TRBD2 (6 bases). In germline, CDR1 is LNHDA, CDR2 SQIVND (reference sequence). Trimming pared 5 bases from V and 9 bases from J, leaving 10 bases between. CDR3 length: 11 amino acids. For the CDR3, the DNA is TGTGCCAGTAGTGTCGGGGGTCCCCAGTACTTC. As protein: CASSVGGPQYF.

The gene calls are TRBV27 and TRBJ2-3; possible D gene TRBD2, 5 bases. Germline CDR1 MNHEY, CDR2 SMNVEV (reference sequence). The CDR3 is 16 residues long. Trimming left V 5 bases short and J 5 bases short, with 20 bases between. The CDR3 here is CASSNNAIATGDTQYF. The CDR3 DNA follows: TGTGCCAGCAGTAATAACGCGATAGCGACCGGAGATACGCAGTATTTT.

The rearrangement joins TRBV7-9 to TRBJ2-2; no definite D call. The CDR3 is made up of 13 amino acids. The ends were cut back, 6 bases at V and 1 base at J, with 6 bases in the middle. The germline CDR1 and CDR2 sequences are SEHNR and FQNEAQ (reference sequence). Here the CDR3 reads CASSPGNTGELFF. CDR3 nucleotides: TGTGCCAGCAGTCCCGGGAACACCGGGGAGCTGTTTTTT. Full variable domain (rest looked up from reference TRBV7-9 and TRBJ2-2): DTGVSQNPRHKITKRGQNVTFRCDPISEHNRLYWYRQTLGQGPEFLTYFQNEAQLEKSRLLSDRFSAERPKGSFSTLEIQRTEQGDSAMYLCASSPGNTGELFFGEGSRLTVL.

This clone has a handful of counts. The chain couples TRBV10-1 to TRBJ2-7; 10 nucleotides line up with TRBD2. This CDR3 contains 14 residues. V was clipped by 5 bases and J by 2 bases; unmatched bases: 3. CDR1 is WNHNN and CDR2 is SYGVQD in the germline V gene (reference sequence). CDR3 DNA: TGCGCCAGCAGTATAGCGGGAGGAACCTACGAGCAGTACTTC. Amino acid sequence: CASSIAGGTYEQYF.

The V call is TRBV6-5, the J call TRBJ1-4; weak D call: TRBD1 (6 bases). The CDR3 runs to 15 residues. Per germline, CDR1 MNHEY and CDR2 SVGAGI. Trimming shortened V by 0 bases and J by 7 bases, and 12 bases separated the two germline ends. This CDR3 reads CASSYSGQNPEKLFF. The CDR3 coding sequence is TGTGCCAGCAGTTACTCTGGACAGAACCCTGAAAAACTGTTTTTT.

Written as DNA, the CDR3 is TGTGCCAGCAGCTTAGATCCAGCGGGCGGCAAGCAGTACTTC. It specifies CASSLDPAGGKQYF. The V gene is TRBV7-2, the J gene TRBJ2-7, with a possible D match to TRBD2 (6 bases). V shed 1 base and J shed 8 bases, with 15 bases lying between them. CDR1 and CDR2 (germline): SGHTA, FQGNSA. This CDR3 spans 14 amino acids.

The chain is built from TRBV13 and TRBJ1-3, with D uncertain. There are 14 residues in the CDR3. The germline V gene encodes CDR1 PRHDT and CDR2 FYEKMQ (reference sequence). V lost 5 bases and J 4 bases, leaving 12 bases between the germline ends. The CDR3 region is CASSQEGGGNTIYF. In DNA, the CDR3 is TGTGCCAGCAGCCAAGAGGGAGGAGGAAACACCATATATTTT.

The chain recombines TRBV7-9 with TRBJ2-7; a possible D gene is TRBD1 (5 bases). The CDR3 is 14 residues long. V dropped 5 bases and J dropped 0 bases, with 11 bases sitting between them. Germline CDR1 and CDR2: SEHNR and FQNEAQ (reference sequence). CDR3 nucleotide sequence: TGTGCCAGCAGCAATTACAGGAACTCCTACGAGCAGTACTTC. It specifies CASSNYRNSYEQYF.

The chain employs TRBV7-3 and TRBJ2-1; 7 bases fit TRBD1. V lost 0 bases to trimming and J lost 7 bases; unmatched junction nucleotides: 3. The CDR3 length is 14 residues. Per germline, CDR1 SGHTA and CDR2 FQGTGA. CDR3 nucleotides: TGTGCCAGCAGCTTAACAGGGGGCTGGAATGAGCAGTTCTTC. This encodes CASSLTGGWNEQFF.

This chain joins TRBV5-6 and TRBJ2-5; perhaps TRBD2 as D (6 bases). V was clipped by 4 bases and J by 9 bases, with 22 bases between them. Germline V lookup: CDR1 SGHDT, CDR2 YYEEEE. CDR3 length equals 15 residues. The CDR3 DNA follows: TGTGCCAGCAGCGCGGGGACCACCAGTTTTGTGTCCCAGTACTTC. Its translation: CASSAGTTSFVSQYF. The full variable domain, in which reference TRBV5-6 and TRBJ2-5 provide the parts outside the CDR3, is DAGVTQSPTHLIKTRGQQVTLRCSPKSGHDTVSWYQQALGQGPQFIFQYYEEEERQRGNFPDRFSGHQFPNYSSELNVNALLLGDSALYLCASSAGTTSFVSQYFGPGTRLLVL.

V usage is TRBV27 and J usage is TRBJ2-7, with D perhaps TRBD2 (6 bases). Looked up from germline, CDR1 is MNHEY and CDR2 is SMNVEV (reference sequence). The CDR3 loop spans 13 amino acids. The V end was cut by 7 bases, the J end by 6 bases, with 16 bases between. The CDR3 coding sequence is TGTGCCAGCATGACTAGAATTTCGTCCGAGCAGTACTTC. Its translation is CASMTRISSEQYF.

The V and J genes are TRBV10-3 and TRBJ1-2; D is unresolved. Trimming stripped 9 bases from V and 0 bases from J, with 17 bases between. The CDR3 runs 15 residues. Germline CDR1 is ENHRY and CDR2 is SYGVKD. The CDR3 DNA sequence: TGTGCCATTAGAGGAGCGGAGGCCTCTAACTATGGCTACACCTTC. Its translation: CAIRGAEASNYGYTF.